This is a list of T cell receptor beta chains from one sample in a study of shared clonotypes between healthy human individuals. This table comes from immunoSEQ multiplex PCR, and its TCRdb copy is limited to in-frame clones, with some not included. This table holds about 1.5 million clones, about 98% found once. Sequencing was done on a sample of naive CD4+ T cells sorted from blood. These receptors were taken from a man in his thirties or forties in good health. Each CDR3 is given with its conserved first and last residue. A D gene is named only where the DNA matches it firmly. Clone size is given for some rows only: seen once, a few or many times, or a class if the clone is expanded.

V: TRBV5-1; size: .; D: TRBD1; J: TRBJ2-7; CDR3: CASSFTPGQYYEQYF; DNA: TGCGCCAGCAGCTTCACCCCGGGACAGTACTACGAGCAGTACTTC
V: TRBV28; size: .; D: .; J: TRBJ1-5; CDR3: CASSGGHQPQHF; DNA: TGTGCCAGCAGTGGGGGGCATCAGCCCCAGCATTTT
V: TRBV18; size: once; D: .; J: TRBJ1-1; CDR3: CASSVGRDTEAFF; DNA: TGTGCCAGCTCGGTAGGGAGGGACACTGAAGCTTTCTTT
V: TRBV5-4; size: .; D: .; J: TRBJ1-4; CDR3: CASSLSPRQASEKLFF; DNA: TGTGCCAGCAGCTTGTCCCCCCGGCAGGCAAGTGAAAAACTGTTTTTT
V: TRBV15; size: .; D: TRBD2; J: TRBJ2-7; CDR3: CATSMPGTTYEQYF; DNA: TGTGCCACCAGTATGCCCGGGACTACTTACGAGCAGTACTTC
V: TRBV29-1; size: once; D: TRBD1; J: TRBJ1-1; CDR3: CSVESQGGLTEAFF; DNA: TGCAGCGTTGAGTCACAGGGGGGACTCACTGAAGCTTTCTTT
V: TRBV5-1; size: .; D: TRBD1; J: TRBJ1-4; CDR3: CASSLAPTGGPEKLFF; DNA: TGCGCCAGCAGCTTGGCCCCCACAGGGGGCCCTGAAAAACTGTTTTTT
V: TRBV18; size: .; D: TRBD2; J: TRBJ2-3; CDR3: CASSRLRLAGSTDTQYF; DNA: TGTGCCAGCTCCCGTCTCCGACTAGCGGGATCCACAGATACGCAGTATTTT
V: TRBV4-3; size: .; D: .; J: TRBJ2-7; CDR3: CASSQESEFLAEQYF; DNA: TGCGCCAGCAGCCAAGAGTCAGAATTCTTGGCCGAGCAGTACTTC
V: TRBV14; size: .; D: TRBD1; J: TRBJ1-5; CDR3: CASSQDPTGGRLYSNQPQHF; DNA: TGTGCCAGCAGCCAAGATCCTACAGGGGGCAGGTTATATAGCAATCAGCCCCAGCATTTT
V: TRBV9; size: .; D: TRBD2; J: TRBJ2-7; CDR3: CASSEGTSGVSYEQYF; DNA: TGTGCCAGCAGCGAGGGGACTAGCGGAGTTTCCTACGAGCAGTACTTC
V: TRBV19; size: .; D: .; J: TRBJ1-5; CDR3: CASGRSPQHF; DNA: TGTGCCAGTGGTCGATCGCCCCAGCATTTT
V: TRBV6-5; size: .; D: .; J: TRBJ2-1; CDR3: CASGDGSTYNEQFF; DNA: TGTGCCAGCGGTGACGGTAGTACCTACAATGAGCAGTTCTTC
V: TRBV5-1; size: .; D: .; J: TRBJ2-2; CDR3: CASSPNRGSAGTGELFF; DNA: TGCGCCAGCAGCCCAAATCGCGGAAGCGCCGGCACCGGGGAGCTGTTTTTT
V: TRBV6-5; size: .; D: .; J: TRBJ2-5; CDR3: CASRIGYQSRETQYF; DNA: TGTGCCAGCAGAATAGGGTACCAGTCGAGGGAGACCCAGTACTTC
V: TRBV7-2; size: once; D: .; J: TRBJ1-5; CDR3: CASSAGTDGSWTDQPQHF; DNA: TGTGCCAGCAGTGCCGGGACTGACGGAAGTTGGACCGATCAGCCCCAGCATTTT
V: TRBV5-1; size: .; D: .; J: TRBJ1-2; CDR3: CASSLERGGHLNYGYTF; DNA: TGCGCCAGCAGCTTGGAGCGCGGGGGCCACCTTAACTATGGCTACACCTTC
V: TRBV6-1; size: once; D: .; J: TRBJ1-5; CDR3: CASKGGGVDRQPQHF; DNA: TGTGCCAGCAAGGGTGGAGGCGTTGATCGGCAGCCCCAGCATTTT
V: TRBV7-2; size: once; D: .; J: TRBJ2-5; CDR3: CASSSRRGGETQYF; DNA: TGTGCCAGCAGTTCGCGAAGAGGCGGGGAGACCCAGTACTTC
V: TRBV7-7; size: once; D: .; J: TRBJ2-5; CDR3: CASSPLPPGETQYF; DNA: TGTGCCAGCAGCCCCCTCCCCCCGGGGGAGACCCAGTACTTC
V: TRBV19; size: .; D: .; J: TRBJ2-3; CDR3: CASSILAGLTDTQYF; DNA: TGTGCCAGTAGTATCTTGGCGGGACTCACAGATACGCAGTATTTT
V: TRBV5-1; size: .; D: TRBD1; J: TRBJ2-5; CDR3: CASSGTGEKAKETQYF; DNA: TGCGCCAGCAGCGGGACAGGGGAAAAGGCTAAAGAGACCCAGTACTTC
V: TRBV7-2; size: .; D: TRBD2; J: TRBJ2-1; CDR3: CASSKGLAGGNNEQFF; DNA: TGTGCCAGCAGCAAAGGTCTAGCGGGAGGGAACAATGAGCAGTTCTTC
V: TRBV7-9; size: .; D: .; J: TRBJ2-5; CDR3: CASRMDSSYETQYF; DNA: TGTGCCAGCAGAATGGACAGCTCTTACGAGACCCAGTACTTC